This T cell receptor (beta chain) was retrieved from a study of T cell changes during pregnancy in multiple sclerosis. Method: immunoSEQ multiplex PCR; TCRdb's copy keeps in-frame clones and lacks some. This sample has fewer than 70,000 clones, with about nine tenths found just once. This CDR3 contains 14 residues. Per germline, CDR1 SGHAT and CDR2 FQNNGV. The ends were cut back, 5 bases at V and 2 bases at J, with 13 bases in the middle. Material: peripheral blood, obtained in the third trimester of pregnancy. The TCR was taken from a female donor with multiple sclerosis, enrolled in a pregnancy study. The gene calls are TRBV11-2 and TRBJ2-7, with a weak D call TRBD2 (5 bases). In nucleotides, the CDR3 is TGTGCCAGCAGCCTCACCCGGGGAACCTACGAGCAGTACTTC. Protein product: CASSLTRGTYEQYF.